The 22 T cell receptor beta chains presented below share a single source sample, sequenced in a study of cytomegalovirus exposure and HLA in healthy donors. In the PCR, 60 Vbeta and 13 Jbeta primers were used. Clones were sequenced by immunoSEQ multiplex PCR, and TCRdb holds only the in-frame ones, with some missing. The top ten hold more than 0.95% of the sample, which has 85,000 to 130,000 clones, roughly 84% seen once. Sequenced material: PBMCs. These TCRs come from a woman between 18 and 29 years old in good health and CMV-seronegative.

On this clone itself: The junction departs from germline at one end; a sequencing error may be responsible. The chain couples TRBV7-9 to TRBJ1-3; no clear D. This CDR3 has 14 residues. Germline V gene sequence: CDR1 SEHNR, CDR2 FQNEAQ (reference sequence). The DNA for the CDR3 is TGTTCCAGCAGCCCCACAAACCCTTTGAACGCCATATATTTT. It is translated as CSSSPTNPLNAIYF.

Notes on this clone: Mismatch with germline at one junction end may stem from a read error. V usage is TRBV27 and J usage is TRBJ2-1; perhaps TRBD2 as D (6 bases). The germline gives CDR1 MNHEY, CDR2 SMNVEV (reference sequence). This CDR3 contains 15 residues. This CDR3 reads CASSSFGERLVGQVF. CDR3 nucleotide sequence: TGTGCCAGCAGTTCATTTGGGGAGAGACTAGTGGGTCAGGTCTTC.

V gene TRBV28 combines with J gene TRBJ2-3; D might be TRBD1 (6 bases). V shed 7 bases and J shed 2 bases, with 16 bases lying between them. CDR3 length: 15 amino acids. The germline gives CDR1 MDHEN, CDR2 SYDVKM. This chain's CDR3 is CASTDAGQYTDTQYF. The DNA of the CDR3 is TGTGCCAGCACCGACGCCGGACAGTACACAGATACGCAGTATTTT.

Note on this clone: Other DNA sequences within the sample encode an identical CDR3. V and J are TRBV7-6 and TRBJ2-5, with 14 bases identical to TRBD2. CDR1 SGHVS and CDR2 FNYEAQ come from the germline V gene. CDR3 size: 16 residues. J lost 1 base, V lost 5 bases, and 3 bases had no gene match. This CDR3 is CASSLGLAGGQETQYF. The CDR3 DNA sequence: TGTGCCAGCAGCCTTGGACTAGCGGGGGGCCAAGAGACCCAGTACTTC.

The rearrangement joins TRBV18 to TRBJ1-1, with D possibly matching TRBD1 (5 bases). The V gene lost 6 bases and the J gene lost 2 bases, with 16 bases spanning the gap. Germline CDR1 reads KGHSH; CDR2 reads LQKENI. This CDR3 is 15 amino acids long. CDR3 amino acids: CASSASYRGNTEAFF. The CDR3 DNA follows: TGTGCCAGCTCGGCGTCGTATAGGGGTAACACTGAAGCTTTCTTT.

V gene TRBV11-2 combines with J gene TRBJ2-7, with 7 bases aligning to TRBD1. Germline V gene data show CDR1 as SGHAT and CDR2 as FQNNGV. The junction had 5 bases not matched to a gene; V was cut back by 0 bases and J by 12 bases. This CDR3 is built from 12 residues. The CDR3 is CASSLDEGALYF. In DNA, the CDR3 is TGTGCCAGCAGCTTAGATGAGGGGGCGTTGTACTTC.

The chain couples TRBV28 to TRBJ1-5; D is possibly TRBD1 (6 bases). The CDR3 sequence is 17 residues long. Germline CDR1 is MDHEN and CDR2 is SYDVKM. V lost 0 bases and J 5 bases, leaving 17 bases between the germline ends. CDR3 in DNA: TGTGCCAGCAGTTTATGGCGGCAGGGGCCCTCCTATCAGCCCCAGCATTTT. It translates to CASSLWRQGPSYQPQHF.

The J gene is TRBJ2-1, the V gene TRBV28; TRBD2 agrees at 9 bases. Germline values: CDR1 MDHEN, CDR2 SYDVKM. V was pared by 5 bases and J by 16 bases, with 6 bases of the junction left unmatched. This CDR3 comprises 11 residues. In nucleotides, the CDR3 is TGTGCCAGCAGTGGGGGGACTAGCTCTTTCTTC. Translated: CASSGGTSSFF.

J is TRBJ2-3 and V is TRBV6-5, with 9 bases aligning to TRBD1. Per the germline V gene, CDR1 is MNHEY and CDR2 is SVGAGI. The V gene end was trimmed by 4 bases and the J gene end by 14 bases; junction bases not matched to a gene: 7. The CDR3 sequence is 12 residues long. CDR3 protein: CASSWGQGPSYF. The CDR3 DNA follows: TGTGCCAGCAGTTGGGGACAGGGACCATCGTATTTT.

Comment on this clone: The same CDR3 can be traced to other DNA sequences in this sample. V gene TRBV5-6 combines with J gene TRBJ2-7; 7 bases are a match to TRBD2. After removal of 2 bases from V and 4 bases from J, the junction contained 3 bases not matched to a gene. The CDR3 spans 13 residues. From germline, CDR1 is SGHDT and CDR2 YYEEEE. The CDR3 region has the DNA TGTGCCAGCAGCTTCGGCGGGAGTTACGAGCAGTACTTC. Translation gives CASSFGGSYEQYF. The variable domain in full, completed from reference TRBV5-6 and TRBJ2-7, reads DAGVTQSPTHLIKTRGQQVTLRCSPKSGHDTVSWYQQALGQGPQFIFQYYEEEERQRGNFPDRFSGHQFPNYSSELNVNALLLGDSALYLCASSFGGSYEQYFGPGTRLTVT.

This clone was detected a few times. CDR3 loop: CASRVVTLSPLHF. The CDR3, as DNA: TGTGCCAGCCGGGTGGTGACCCTTTCACCCCTCCACTTT. This chain links TRBV28 with TRBJ1-6; D remains unclear. In germline, CDR1 is MDHEN, CDR2 SYDVKM. The CDR3 runs to 13 residues. V was trimmed by 8 bases and J by 9 bases, leaving 14 bases between them.

This clone was counted only a few times. V and J are TRBV5-8 and TRBJ2-1, with 9 positions matching TRBD2. Germline trimming cut 0 bases from V and 4 bases from J; bases unmatched to any gene: 2. Germline V CDR1 and CDR2: SGHTS, YDEGEE. The CDR3 spans 15 residues. CDR3 loop: CASSLGTSGYNEQFF. Written as DNA, the CDR3 is TGTGCCAGCAGCTTGGGTACTAGCGGGTACAATGAGCAGTTCTTC.

The chain couples TRBV7-8 to TRBJ1-6; D is undetermined. The CDR3 consists of 13 residues. The V end was cut by 4 bases, the J end by 9 bases, with 10 bases between. The germline gives CDR1 SGHVS, CDR2 FQNEAQ. The CDR3 region has the DNA TGTGCCAGCAGCTGGGAGCCTTTTTCACCCCTCCACTTT. It encodes CASSWEPFSPLHF.

The chain has TRBV27 and TRBJ2-1; 7 bases are a match to TRBD2. Germline trimming cut 2 bases from V and 9 bases from J; bases unmatched to any gene: 1. Germline lookup yields CDR1 MNHEY and CDR2 SMNVEV (reference sequence). The CDR3 has 12 residues. CDR3 DNA: TGTGCCAGCAGTTTAGGGGGGGGTGAGCAGTTCTTC. Its protein is CASSLGGGEQFF.

This clone was counted between two and nine times. This chain joins TRBV6-1 and TRBJ1-1, with no clear D. Trimming cost V 2 bases and J 0 bases, with 7 bases left between them. Germline V gene lookup returns CDR1 MNHNS and CDR2 SASEGT. This CDR3 contains 14 residues. The CDR3: CASSEPHMNTEAFF. CDR3 nucleotide sequence: TGTGCCAGCAGTGAACCGCACATGAACACTGAAGCTTTCTTT.

The chain recombines TRBV28 with TRBJ2-3, with 7 bases lining up with TRBD2. Germline CDR1 reads MDHEN; CDR2 reads SYDVKM. Unmatched junction bases numbered 6, after V lost 4 bases and J lost 2 bases. The CDR3 consists of 15 residues. In DNA, the CDR3 is TGTGCCAGCAGTTGGGGACTACCTAACACAGATACGCAGTATTTT. Encoded protein: CASSWGLPNTDTQYF.

V usage is TRBV4-1 and J usage is TRBJ1-2; D is perhaps TRBD1 (5 bases). V lost 0 bases and J lost 6, with 23 bases in between. Germline CDR1 MGHRA, CDR2 YSYEKL. The CDR3 covers 18 residues. The CDR3 nucleotides are TGCGCCAGCAGCCAAGATATTGTGGGGGGTGCAGCCCCCAATGGCTACACCTTC. It encodes CASSQDIVGGAAPNGYTF.

The chain joins TRBV7-2 to TRBJ1-6; D is unclear. CDR1 and CDR2 from the germline V gene are SGHTA and FQGNSA. This CDR3 has 15 amino acids. V shed 1 base and J shed 2 bases, with 6 bases lying between them. Written as DNA, the CDR3 is TGTGCCAGCAGCTTAGGGCTGACCTATAATTCACCCCTCCACTTT. Translated: CASSLGLTYNSPLHF.

The rearrangement links TRBV6-5 to TRBJ2-1, with 8 nucleotides matching TRBD1. Per the germline V gene, CDR1 is MNHEY and CDR2 is SVGAGI. V lost 6 bases to trimming and J lost 7 bases; unmatched junction nucleotides: 2. The CDR3 is 12 residues long. CDR3 nucleotides: TGTGCCAGCAGGGGACAGGCGAATGAGCAGTTCTTC. The encoded protein is CASRGQANEQFF.

The chain employs TRBV6-4 and TRBJ2-1; 8 bases are a match to TRBD2. Germline-derived CDR1 and CDR2 are MRHNA and SNTAGT. Losses at the gene ends were 2 bases for V and 0 bases for J; bases not matched to a gene: 9. This CDR3 spans 18 amino acids. The CDR3, as DNA: TGTGCCAGCAGTGACCCAGGGGTAGCGGGGCCCTCCTACAATGAGCAGTTCTTC. The encoded protein is CASSDPGVAGPSYNEQFF.

The genes are TRBV5-1 and TRBJ2-4; 12 bases agree with TRBD2. Germline CDR1 SGHRS, CDR2 YFSETQ. The CDR3 contains 16 residues. Trimming cost V 0 bases and J 14 bases; bases outside gene matches: 12. The CDR3 region is CASSLDFSLAGGIKYF. DNA of the CDR3: TGCGCCAGCAGCTTGGATTTTTCCCTAGCGGGAGGGATAAAGTACTTC.

The CDR3: CASSEQYFPGTSNQPQHF. CDR3 nucleotide sequence: TGTGCCAGCAGTGAACAATACTTCCCCGGGACAAGCAATCAGCCCCAGCATTTT. This chain links TRBV6-1 with TRBJ1-5; weak D call: TRBD1 (6 bases). Trimming removed 2 bases from V and 1 base from J, with 18 bases in between. Germline V gene data show CDR1 as MNHNS and CDR2 as SASEGT. The CDR3 totals 18 residues.